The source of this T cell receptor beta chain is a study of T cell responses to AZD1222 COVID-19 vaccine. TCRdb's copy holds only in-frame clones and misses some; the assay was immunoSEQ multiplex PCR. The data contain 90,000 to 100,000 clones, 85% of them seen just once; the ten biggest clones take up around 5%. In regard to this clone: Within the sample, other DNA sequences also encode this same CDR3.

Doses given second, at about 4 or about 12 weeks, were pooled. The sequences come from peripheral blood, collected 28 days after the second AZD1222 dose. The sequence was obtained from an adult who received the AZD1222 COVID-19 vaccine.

The DNA of the CDR3 is TGCGCCAGCAGCCAAGCAGGGAACACTGAAGCTTTCTTT. It encodes CASSQAGNTEAFF. The chain carries TRBV4-3 and TRBJ1-1; no clear D gene. This CDR3 comprises 13 residues. Between the trimmed V and J ends, which lost 1 base and 1 base, there was a span of 4 bases. Germline V lookup: CDR1 LGHNA, CDR2 YSLEER.